The entry below describes one T cell receptor (beta chain). Its recognized antigen is unknown. An end of the junction differs from the germline gene, which may be a read error. The sample is drawn from a study of T cell changes during pregnancy in multiple sclerosis (dated by TCRdb to 2018 to 2020). Regarding the complete study: The study examined how the T cell repertoire changed over the course of pregnancy in women with multiple sclerosis.

Taken from the germline V gene, the CDR1 and CDR2 loops are SGHTA and FQGTGA. The CDR3, cysteine through phenylalanine, is 13 amino acids long. The kept DNA is CDR3 alone, 39 bases in frame from the first base. Library prep was done by the immunoSEQ multiplex PCR assay. The table was pulled from immuneACCESS by TCRdb, which kept in-frame rearrangements only. Such tables lose some clones; where checked, under half of the loss comes from unresolved V genes, and the rest has no known cause. This sample holds about 40,000 clones; 90% to 95% were observed only once. The biggest ten clones account for under 0.4% of the sample.

The TCR originated in a female donor with multiple sclerosis, enrolled in a pregnancy study. The rearrangement combines TRBV7-3 with TRBJ2-3, with 7 bases in between that match TRBD2. The starting material was CD4+ T cells from peripheral blood mononuclear cells, obtained after pregnancy. The CDR3 region reads CASSSPSGDRQYF. The DNA sequence is TGTGCCAGCAGCTCCCCTAGCGGTGATAGGCAGTATTTT. Supplemented by the reference TRBV7-3 and TRBJ2-3 proteins around the CDR3, the complete variable domain is GAGVSQTPSNKVTEKGKYVELRCDPISGHTALYWYRQSLGQGPEFLIYFQGTGAADDSGLPNDRFFAVRPEGSVSTLKIQRTERGDSAVYLCASSSPSGDRQYFGPGTRLTVL.